This TCR beta chain was recorded in a study of cytomegalovirus exposure and HLA in healthy donors. General study results and limits: Most subjects' HLA-A and HLA-B alleles were reportedly predicted from TCR beta sequences. The dataset shows that most TCR sequences were rare, while some public TCRs occurred in many donors.

Germline V lookup: CDR1 MDHEN, CDR2 SYDVKM. The germline V and J ends were trimmed by 3 bases and 3 bases, with 11 bases remaining between them. The CDR3 has 14 amino acids. With regard to this clone: Its antigen remains unknown.

Amplification used 60 Vbeta primers and 13 Jbeta primers. Produced via immunoSEQ multiplex PCR; TCRdb's table is partial and in-frame only. The table shows approximately 260,000 clones, with roughly 81% occurring only once. The receptor was isolated from a woman in her thirties or forties in good health and CMV-seropositive. Sample: PBMCs. V gene TRBV28 combines with J gene TRBJ1-2; a weak D match, TRBD1 (5 bases). The CDR3 sequence: CASSFLGGDYGYTF. The CDR3 bases are TGTGCCAGCAGTTTCTTAGGAGGGGACTATGGCTACACCTTC.